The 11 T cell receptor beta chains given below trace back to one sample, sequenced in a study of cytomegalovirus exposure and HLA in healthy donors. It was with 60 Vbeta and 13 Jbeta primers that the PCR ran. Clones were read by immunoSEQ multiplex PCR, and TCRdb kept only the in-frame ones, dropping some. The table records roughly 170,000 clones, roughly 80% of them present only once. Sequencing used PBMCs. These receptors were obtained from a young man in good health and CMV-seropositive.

The CDR3 nucleotides are TGTGCCAGCAGCCGGGGGGGCGGGTCCTACGAGCAGTACTTC. Amino acids: CASSRGGGSYEQYF. The chain links TRBV7-2 to TRBJ2-7, with 8 bases fitting TRBD2. Germline trimming cut 5 bases from V and 1 base from J; bases unmatched to any gene: 4. The CDR3 extends over 14 amino acids. In germline, CDR1 is SGHTA, CDR2 FQGNSA.

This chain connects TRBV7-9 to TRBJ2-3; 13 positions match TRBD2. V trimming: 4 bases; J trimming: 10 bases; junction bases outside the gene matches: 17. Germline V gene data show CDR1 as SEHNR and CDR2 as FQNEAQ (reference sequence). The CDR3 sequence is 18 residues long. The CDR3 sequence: CASSSPRLLAGGTLSQYF. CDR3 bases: TGTGCCAGCAGCTCGCCTAGACTACTAGCGGGAGGGACTCTGTCGCAGTATTTT.

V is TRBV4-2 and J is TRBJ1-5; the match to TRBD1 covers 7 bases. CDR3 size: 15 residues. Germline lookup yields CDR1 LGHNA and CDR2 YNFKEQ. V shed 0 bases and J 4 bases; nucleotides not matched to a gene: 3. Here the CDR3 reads CASSQEGTDNQPQHF. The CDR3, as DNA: TGTGCCAGCAGCCAAGAGGGGACAGATAATCAGCCCCAGCATTTT.

The CDR3 nucleotides read TGTGCCACCAGCAGAGACCGGCTAGCGGGGATGAGCTCTGGGGCCAACGTCCTGACTTTC. Translating it yields CATSRDRLAGMSSGANVLTF. The chain couples TRBV15 to TRBJ2-6; 9 nucleotides match TRBD2. Germline assignment: CDR1 LNHNV and CDR2 YYDKDF (reference sequence). The junction had 9 bases not matched to a gene; V was cut back by 0 bases and J by 0 bases. The CDR3 totals 20 residues. Full variable domain (rest looked up from reference TRBV15 and TRBJ2-6): DAMVIQNPRYQVTQFGKPVTLSCSQTLNHNVMYWYQQKSSQAPKLLFHYYDKDFNNEADTPDNFQSRRPNTSFCFLDIRSPGLGDTAMYLCATSRDRLAGMSSGANVLTFGAGSRLTVL.

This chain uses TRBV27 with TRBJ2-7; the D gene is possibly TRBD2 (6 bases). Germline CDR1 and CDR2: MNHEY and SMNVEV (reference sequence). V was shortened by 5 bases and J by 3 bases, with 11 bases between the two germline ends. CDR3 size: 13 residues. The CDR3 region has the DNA TGTGCCAGCAGTCAGGCGGGACTCTACGAGCAGTACTTC. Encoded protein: CASSQAGLYEQYF.

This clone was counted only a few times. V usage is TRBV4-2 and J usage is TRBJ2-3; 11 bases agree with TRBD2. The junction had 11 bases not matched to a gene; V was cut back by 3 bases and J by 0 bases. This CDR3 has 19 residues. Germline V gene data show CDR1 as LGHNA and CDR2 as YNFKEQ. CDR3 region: CASSQGPASGGRSTDTQYF. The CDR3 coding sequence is TGTGCCAGCAGCCAGGGACCTGCTAGCGGGGGGAGGAGCACAGATACGCAGTATTTT.

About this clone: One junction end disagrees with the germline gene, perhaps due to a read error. CDR3 amino acids: CATSGDRSNQPQHF. For the CDR3, the DNA is TGTGCCACCAGCGGAGACAGGAGCAATCAGCCCCAGCATTTT. The V call is TRBV15, the J call TRBJ1-5; D might be TRBD1 (6 bases). This CDR3 is built from 14 residues. Germline loops: CDR1 LNHNV, CDR2 YYDKDF (reference sequence).

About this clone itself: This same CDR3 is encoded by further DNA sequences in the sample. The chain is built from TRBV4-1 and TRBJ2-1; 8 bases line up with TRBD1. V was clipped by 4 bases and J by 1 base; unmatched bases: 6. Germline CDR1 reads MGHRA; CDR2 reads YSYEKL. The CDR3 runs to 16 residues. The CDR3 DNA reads TGCGCCAGCAGCCCAGGACAGGGAGTTTCCTACAATGAGCAGTTCTTC. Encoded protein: CASSPGQGVSYNEQFF.

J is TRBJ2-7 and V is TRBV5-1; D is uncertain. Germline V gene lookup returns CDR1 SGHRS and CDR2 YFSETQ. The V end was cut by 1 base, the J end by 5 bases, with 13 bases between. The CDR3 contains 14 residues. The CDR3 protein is CASSLNPSDDEQYF. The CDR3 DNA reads TGCGCCAGCAGCTTGAATCCGAGCGACGACGAGCAGTACTTC.

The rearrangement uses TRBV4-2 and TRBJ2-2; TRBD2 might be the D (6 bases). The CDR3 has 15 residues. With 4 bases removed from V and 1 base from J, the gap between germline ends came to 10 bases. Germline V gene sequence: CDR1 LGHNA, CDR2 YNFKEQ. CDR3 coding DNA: TGTGCCAGCAGCCGGAGGGACTTGAACACCGGGGAGCTGTTTTTT. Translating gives CASSRRDLNTGELFF.

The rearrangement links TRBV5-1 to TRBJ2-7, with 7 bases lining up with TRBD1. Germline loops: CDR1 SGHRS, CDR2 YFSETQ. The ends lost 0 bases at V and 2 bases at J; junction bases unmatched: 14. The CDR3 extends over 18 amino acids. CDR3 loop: CASSLAPSTGKIAYEQYF. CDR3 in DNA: TGCGCCAGCAGCTTGGCCCCCTCGACAGGGAAAATTGCCTACGAGCAGTACTTC.